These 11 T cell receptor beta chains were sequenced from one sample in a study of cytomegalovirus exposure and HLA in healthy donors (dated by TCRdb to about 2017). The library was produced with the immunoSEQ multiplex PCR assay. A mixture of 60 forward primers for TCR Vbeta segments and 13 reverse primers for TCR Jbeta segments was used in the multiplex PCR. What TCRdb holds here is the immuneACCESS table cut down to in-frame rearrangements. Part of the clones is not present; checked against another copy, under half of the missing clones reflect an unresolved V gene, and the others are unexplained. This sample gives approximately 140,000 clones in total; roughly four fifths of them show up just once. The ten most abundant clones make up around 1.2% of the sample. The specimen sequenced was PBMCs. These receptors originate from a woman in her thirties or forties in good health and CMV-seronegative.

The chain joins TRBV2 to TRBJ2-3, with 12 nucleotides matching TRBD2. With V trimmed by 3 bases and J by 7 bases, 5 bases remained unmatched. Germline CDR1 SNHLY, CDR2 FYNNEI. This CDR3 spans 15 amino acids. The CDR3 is CASSDPSGGAHTQYF. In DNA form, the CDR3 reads TGTGCCAGCAGTGATCCTAGCGGGGGGGCTCATACGCAGTATTTT.

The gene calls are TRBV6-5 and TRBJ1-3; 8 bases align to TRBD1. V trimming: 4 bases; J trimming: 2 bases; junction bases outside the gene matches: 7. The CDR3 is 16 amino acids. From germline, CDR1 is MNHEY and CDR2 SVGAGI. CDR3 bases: TGTGCCAGCAGTTGGGGCGGACAGGGAACTGGAAACACCATATATTTT. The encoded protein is CASSWGGQGTGNTIYF.

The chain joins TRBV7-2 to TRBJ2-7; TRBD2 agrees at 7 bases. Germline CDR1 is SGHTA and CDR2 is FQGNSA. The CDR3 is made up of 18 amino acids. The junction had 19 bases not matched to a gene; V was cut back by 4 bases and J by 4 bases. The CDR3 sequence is CASSSLGRDYGLGYEQYF. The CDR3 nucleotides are TGTGCCAGCAGCTCCCTAGGCCGGGACTACGGCCTAGGGTACGAGCAGTACTTC.

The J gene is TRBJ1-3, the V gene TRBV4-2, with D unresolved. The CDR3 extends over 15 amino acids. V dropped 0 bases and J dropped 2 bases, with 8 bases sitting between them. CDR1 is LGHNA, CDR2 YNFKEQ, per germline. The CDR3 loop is CASSQEQSPGNTIYF. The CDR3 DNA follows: TGTGCCAGCAGCCAAGAGCAGTCCCCTGGAAACACCATATATTTT.

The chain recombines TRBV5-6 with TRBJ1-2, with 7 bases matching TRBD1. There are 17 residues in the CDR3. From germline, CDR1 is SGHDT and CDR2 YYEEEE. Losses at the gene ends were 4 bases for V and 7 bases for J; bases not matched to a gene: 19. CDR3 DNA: TGTGCCAGCAGCCTTCCTTCGTCCGGGACAGTCCGTTCTGGCTACACCTTC. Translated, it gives CASSLPSSGTVRSGYTF.

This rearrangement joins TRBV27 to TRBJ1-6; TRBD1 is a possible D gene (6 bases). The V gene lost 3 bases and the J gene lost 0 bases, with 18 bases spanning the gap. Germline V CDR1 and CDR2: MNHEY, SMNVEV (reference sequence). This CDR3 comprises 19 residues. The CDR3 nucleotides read TGTGCCAGCAGTTTGTTTGCTGGTTGGGGGCGCTCCTATAATTCACCCCTCCACTTT. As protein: CASSLFAGWGRSYNSPLHF.

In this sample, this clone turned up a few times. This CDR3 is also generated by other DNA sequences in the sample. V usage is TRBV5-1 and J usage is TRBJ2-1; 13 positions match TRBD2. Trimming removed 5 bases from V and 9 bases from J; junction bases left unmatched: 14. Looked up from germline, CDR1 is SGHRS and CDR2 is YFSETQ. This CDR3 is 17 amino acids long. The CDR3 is CASSLSEPGLAGSEQFF. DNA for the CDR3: TGCGCCAGCAGTTTATCTGAACCGGGACTAGCGGGGAGTGAGCAGTTCTTC.

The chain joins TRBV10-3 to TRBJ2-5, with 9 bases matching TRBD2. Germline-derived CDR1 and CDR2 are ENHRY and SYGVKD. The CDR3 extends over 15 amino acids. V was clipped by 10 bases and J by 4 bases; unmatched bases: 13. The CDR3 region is CATSAAGGPRETQYF. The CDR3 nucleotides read TGTGCCACCTCGGCGGCGGGGGGGCCTAGAGAGACCCAGTACTTC.

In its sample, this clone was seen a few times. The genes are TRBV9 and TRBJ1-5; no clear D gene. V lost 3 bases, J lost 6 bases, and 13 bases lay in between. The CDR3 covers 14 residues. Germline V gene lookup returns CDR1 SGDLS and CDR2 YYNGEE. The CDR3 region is CASSANLGRQPQHF. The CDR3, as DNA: TGTGCCAGCAGCGCCAACCTGGGCCGTCAGCCCCAGCATTTT.

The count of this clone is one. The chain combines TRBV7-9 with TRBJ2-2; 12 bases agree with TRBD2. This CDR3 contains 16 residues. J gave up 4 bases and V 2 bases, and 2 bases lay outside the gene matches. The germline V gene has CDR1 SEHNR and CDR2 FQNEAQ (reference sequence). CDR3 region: CASSLLAGGPTGELFF. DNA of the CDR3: TGTGCCAGCAGCTTACTAGCGGGGGGGCCCACCGGGGAGCTGTTTTTT.

The CDR3 DNA sequence: TGTGCCAGCAGCGCATTCACAGGGGCCAATTCACCCCTCCACTTT. It encodes CASSAFTGANSPLHF. This chain uses TRBV5-8 with TRBJ1-6; 7 positions match TRBD1. CDR3 length: 15 residues. The junction had 8 bases not matched to a gene; V was cut back by 4 bases and J by 7 bases. CDR1 is SGHTS and CDR2 is YDEGEE in the germline V gene. Combining the CDR3 with reference TRBV5-8 and TRBJ1-6 gives the whole variable domain EAGVTQSPTHLIKTRGQQATLRCSPISGHTSVYWYQQALGLGLQFLLWYDEGEERNRGNFPPRFSGRQFPNYSSELNVNALELEDSALYLCASSAFTGANSPLHFGNGTRLTVT.